This TCR beta chain was found in a study of shared clonotypes between healthy human individuals. This CDR3 region has 15 residues. Unmatched junction bases numbered 7, after V lost 6 bases and J lost 3 bases. The V gene's germline CDR1 is MNHEY and CDR2 SVGAGI. Sequencing used immunoSEQ multiplex PCR; TCRdb keeps in-frame clones, though not all of them. The repertoire consists of under 2,500,000 clones, with approximately 95% occurring once and the leading ten covering less than 0.15%. This TCR derives from a young man in good health. Sequenced input: naive CD4+ T cells sorted from blood. Subset reported: CD45RA+ positively selected. The J gene is TRBJ2-3, the V gene TRBV6-5; 9 bases fit TRBD1. CDR3 region: CASSPGQGLTDTQYF. The CDR3 DNA is TGTGCCAGCAGCCCGGGACAGGGATTAACAGATACGCAGTATTTT.